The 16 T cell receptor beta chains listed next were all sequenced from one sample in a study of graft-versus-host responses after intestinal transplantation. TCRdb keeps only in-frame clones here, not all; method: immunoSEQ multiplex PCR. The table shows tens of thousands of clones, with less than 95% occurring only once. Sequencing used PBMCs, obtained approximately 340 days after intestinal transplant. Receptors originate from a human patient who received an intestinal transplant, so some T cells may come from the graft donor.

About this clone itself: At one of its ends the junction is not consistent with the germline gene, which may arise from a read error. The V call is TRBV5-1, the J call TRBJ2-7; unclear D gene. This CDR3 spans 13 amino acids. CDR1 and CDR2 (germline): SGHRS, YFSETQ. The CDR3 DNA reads TGCGCCGGCAGCTTGCCGGCGACCTACGAGCAGTACTTC. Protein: CAGSLPATYEQYF.

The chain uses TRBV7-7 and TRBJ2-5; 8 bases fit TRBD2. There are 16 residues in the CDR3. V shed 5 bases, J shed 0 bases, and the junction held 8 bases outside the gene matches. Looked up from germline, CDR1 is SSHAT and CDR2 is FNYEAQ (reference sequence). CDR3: CASSPRLARYQETQYF. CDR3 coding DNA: TGTGCCAGCAGCCCAAGACTAGCGAGGTACCAAGAGACCCAGTACTTC.

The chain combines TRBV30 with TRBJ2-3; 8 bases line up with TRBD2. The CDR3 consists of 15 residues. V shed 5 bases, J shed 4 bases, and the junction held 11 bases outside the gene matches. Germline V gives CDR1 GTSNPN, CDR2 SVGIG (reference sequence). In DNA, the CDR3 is TGTGCCTGGGTCCTCGGGGCGGGAGGAGCAGATACGCAGTATTTT. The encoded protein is CAWVLGAGGADTQYF. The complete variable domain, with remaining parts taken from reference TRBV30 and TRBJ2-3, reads SQTIHQWPATLVQPVGSPLSLECTVEGTSNPNLYWYRQAAGRGLQLLFYSVGIGQISSEVPQNLSASRPQDRQFILSSKKLLLSDSGFYLCAWVLGAGGADTQYFGPGTRLTVL.

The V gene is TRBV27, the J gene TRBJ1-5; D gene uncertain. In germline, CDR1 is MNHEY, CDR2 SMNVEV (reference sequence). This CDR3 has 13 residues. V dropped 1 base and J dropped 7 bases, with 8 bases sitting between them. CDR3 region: CASSLYWSQPQHF. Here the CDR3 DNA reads TGTGCCAGCAGTTTATATTGGAGCCAGCCCCAGCATTTT.

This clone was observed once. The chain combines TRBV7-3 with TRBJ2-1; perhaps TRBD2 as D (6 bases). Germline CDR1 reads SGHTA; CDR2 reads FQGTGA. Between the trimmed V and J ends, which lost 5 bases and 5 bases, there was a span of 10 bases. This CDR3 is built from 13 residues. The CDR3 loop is CASSPERDNEQFF. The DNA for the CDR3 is TGTGCCAGCAGCCCCGAGCGGGACAATGAGCAGTTCTTC. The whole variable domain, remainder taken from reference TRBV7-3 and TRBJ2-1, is GAGVSQTPSNKVTEKGKYVELRCDPISGHTALYWYRQSLGQGPEFLIYFQGTGAADDSGLPNDRFFAVRPEGSVSTLKIQRTERGDSAVYLCASSPERDNEQFFGPGTRLTVL.

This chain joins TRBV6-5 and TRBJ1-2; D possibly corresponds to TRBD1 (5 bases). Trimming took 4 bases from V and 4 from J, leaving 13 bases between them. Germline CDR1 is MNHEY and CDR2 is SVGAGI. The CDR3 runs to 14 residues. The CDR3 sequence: CASSSIGGPYGYTF. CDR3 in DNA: TGTGCCAGCAGTTCCATTGGGGGTCCCTATGGCTACACCTTC.

The CDR3, as DNA: TGCGCCAGCAGTAACATACAGGGGGGACAGGACTATGGCTACACCTTC. It encodes CASSNIQGGQDYGYTF. The V gene is TRBV10-2, the J gene TRBJ1-2; TRBD1 matches at 8 bases. With 5 bases clipped from V and 3 bases from J, the junction kept 11 bases outside the gene matches. The CDR3 totals 16 residues. CDR1 WSHSY and CDR2 SAAADI come from the germline V gene.

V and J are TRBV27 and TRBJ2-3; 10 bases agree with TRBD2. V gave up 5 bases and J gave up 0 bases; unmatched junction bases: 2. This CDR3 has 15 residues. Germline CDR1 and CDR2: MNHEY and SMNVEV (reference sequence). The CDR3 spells CASSPGLASTDTQYF. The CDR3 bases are TGTGCCAGCAGTCCGGGACTAGCGAGCACAGATACGCAGTATTTT.

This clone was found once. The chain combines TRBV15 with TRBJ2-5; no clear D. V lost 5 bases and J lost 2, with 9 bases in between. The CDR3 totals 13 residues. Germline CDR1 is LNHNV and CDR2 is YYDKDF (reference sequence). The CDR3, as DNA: TGTGCCACCAGCCCTGGGGAACAAGAGACCCAGTACTTC. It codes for CATSPGEQETQYF.

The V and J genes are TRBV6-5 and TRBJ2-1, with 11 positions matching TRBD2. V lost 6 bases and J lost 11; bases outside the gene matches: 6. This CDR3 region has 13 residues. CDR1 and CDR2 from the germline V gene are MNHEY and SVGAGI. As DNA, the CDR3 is TGTGCCAGCAGCCAAGGGACTAGCGGACAGCAGTTCTTC. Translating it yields CASSQGTSGQQFF.

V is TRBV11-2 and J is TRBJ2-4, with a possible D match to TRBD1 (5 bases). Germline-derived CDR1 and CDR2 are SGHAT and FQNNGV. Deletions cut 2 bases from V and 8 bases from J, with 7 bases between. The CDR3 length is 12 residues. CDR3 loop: CASSLQGYIQYF. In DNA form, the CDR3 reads TGTGCCAGCAGCTTACAGGGTTACATTCAGTACTTC.

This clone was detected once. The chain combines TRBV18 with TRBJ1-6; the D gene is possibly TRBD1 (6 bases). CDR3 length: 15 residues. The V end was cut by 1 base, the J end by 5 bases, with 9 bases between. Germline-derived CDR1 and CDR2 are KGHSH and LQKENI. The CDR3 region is CASSPQRQDNSPLHF. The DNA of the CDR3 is TGTGCCAGCTCACCACAGCGACAGGATAATTCACCCCTCCACTTT.

CDR3 bases: TGTGCCAGCAGCTTACGGACTAGCGGCGTCTACGCCAAAAACATTCAGTACTTC. This gives the protein CASSLRTSGVYAKNIQYF. V and J are TRBV11-2 and TRBJ2-4, with TRBD2 identical over 10 bases. In germline, CDR1 is SGHAT, CDR2 FQNNGV. The V gene end was trimmed by 2 bases and the J gene end by 1 base; junction bases not matched to a gene: 8. CDR3 length: 18 residues.

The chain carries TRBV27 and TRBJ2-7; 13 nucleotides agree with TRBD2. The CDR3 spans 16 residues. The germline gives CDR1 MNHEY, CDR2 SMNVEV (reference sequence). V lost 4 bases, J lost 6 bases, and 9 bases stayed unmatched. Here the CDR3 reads CASSSTWTSGRAEQYF. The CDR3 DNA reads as TGTGCCAGCAGTTCTACCTGGACTAGCGGGAGAGCCGAGCAGTACTTC.

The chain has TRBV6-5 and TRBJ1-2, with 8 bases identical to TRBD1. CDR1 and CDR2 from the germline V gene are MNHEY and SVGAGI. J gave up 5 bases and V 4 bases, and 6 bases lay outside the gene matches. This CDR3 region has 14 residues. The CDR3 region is CASSFTGQGYGYTF. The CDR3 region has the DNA TGTGCCAGCAGTTTCACCGGACAGGGTTATGGCTACACCTTC.

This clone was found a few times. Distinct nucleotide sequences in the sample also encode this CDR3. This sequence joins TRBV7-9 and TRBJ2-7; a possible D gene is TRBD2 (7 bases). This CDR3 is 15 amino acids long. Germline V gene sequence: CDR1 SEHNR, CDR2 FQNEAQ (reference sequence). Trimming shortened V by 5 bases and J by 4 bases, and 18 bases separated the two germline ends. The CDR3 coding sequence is TGTGCCAGCAGCCTCCAGAGGGGGGGGAGGTACGAGCAGTACTTC. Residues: CASSLQRGGRYEQYF.